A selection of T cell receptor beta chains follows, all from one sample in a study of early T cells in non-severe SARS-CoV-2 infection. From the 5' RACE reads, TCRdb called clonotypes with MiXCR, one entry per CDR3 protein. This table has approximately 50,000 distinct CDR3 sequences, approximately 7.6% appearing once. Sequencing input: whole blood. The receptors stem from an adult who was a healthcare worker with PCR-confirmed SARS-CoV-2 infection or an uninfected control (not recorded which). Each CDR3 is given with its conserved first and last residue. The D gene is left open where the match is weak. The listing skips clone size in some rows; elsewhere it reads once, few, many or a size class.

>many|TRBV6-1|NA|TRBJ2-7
TGTGCCAGCAGTGACAGGGAAGGCTACGAGCAGTACTTC
CASSDREGYEQYF
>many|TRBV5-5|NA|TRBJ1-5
TGTGCCAGCAGCTTGGCCTGGCAGGTCAATCAGCCCCAGCATTTT
CASSLAWQVNQPQHF
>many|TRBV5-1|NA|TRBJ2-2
TGCGCCAGCAGCTTGGTTAGCGGGAACACCGGGGAGCTGTTTTTT
CASSLVSGNTGELFF
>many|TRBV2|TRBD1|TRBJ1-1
TGTGCCAGCACCCCCCGACAGGGGGGAATGAACACTGAAGCTTTCTTT
CASTPRQGGMNTEAFF
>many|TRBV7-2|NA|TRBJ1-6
TGTGCCAGCAGCCAGAGGGGCAGGGCTTCACCCCTCCACTTT
CASSQRGRASPLHF
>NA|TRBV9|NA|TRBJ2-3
TGTGCCAGCAGCGTAGCTGGGAGCAGCACAGATACGCAGTATTTT
CASSVAGSSTDTQYF
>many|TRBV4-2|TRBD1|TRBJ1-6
TGTGCCAGCAACACCGGGACAGTAGATTCACCCCTCCACTTT
CASNTGTVDSPLHF
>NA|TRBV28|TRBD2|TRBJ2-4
TGTGCCAGCAGTTTAGGGGGAGGGGTGAACATTCAGTACTTC
CASSLGGGVNIQYF
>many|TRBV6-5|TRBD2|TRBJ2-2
TGTGCCAGCAGTTTAGCGGGGGGGTCGAACACCGGGGAGCTGTTTTTT
CASSLAGGSNTGELFF
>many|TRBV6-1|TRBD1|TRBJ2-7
TGTGCCAGCAGTGCACAGGGGTACGAGCAGTACTTC
CASSAQGYEQYF
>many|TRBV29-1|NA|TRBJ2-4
TGCAGCGTTGAAACGGATCGTCAGGGTCGTGGCATTCAGTACTTC
CSVETDRQGRGIQYF
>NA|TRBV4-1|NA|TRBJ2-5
TGCGCCAGCAGCCAAGGGGCAGCGAAACACCAAGAGACCCAGTACTTC
CASSQGAAKHQETQYF
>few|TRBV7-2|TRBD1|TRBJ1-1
TGTGCCAGCAGCTTGTTTGTGAACGACAGGGGGACCACTGAAGCTTTCTTT
CASSLFVNDRGTTEAFF
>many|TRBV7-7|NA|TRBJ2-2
TGTGCCAGCAGCTTAGTTAGTTCCGGGGAGCTGTTTTTT
CASSLVSSGELFF
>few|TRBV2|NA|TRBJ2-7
TGTGCCAGCAGTGAAGCGCTTCGGGGCTACGAGCAGTACTTC
CASSEALRGYEQYF
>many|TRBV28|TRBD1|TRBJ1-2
TGTGCCAGCAGTTCCGGGACAGGGGACAACTATGGCTACACCTTC
CASSSGTGDNYGYTF
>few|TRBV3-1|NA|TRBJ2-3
TGTGCCAGCAGCCCGAGCGCAGATACGCAGTATTTT
CASSPSADTQYF
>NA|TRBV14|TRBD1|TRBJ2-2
TGTGCCAGCAGCCAATTCGGGACAGTTAACACCGGGGAGCTGTTTTTT
CASSQFGTVNTGELFF
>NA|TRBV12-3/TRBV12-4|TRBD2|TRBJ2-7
TGTGCCAGCAGTTTAGTTAGCGGGGGTTCCTACGAGCAGTACTTC
CASSLVSGGSYEQYF
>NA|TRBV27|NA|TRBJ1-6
TGTGCCAGCTACTCGGGACAATATAATTCACCCCTCCACTTT
CASYSGQYNSPLHF
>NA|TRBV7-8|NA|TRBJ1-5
TGTGCCAGCAGCCTTAGTGGCGAAGTCAATCAGCCCCAGCATTTT
CASSLSGEVNQPQHF
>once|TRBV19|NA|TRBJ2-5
TGTGCCAGTAGCATACCCCCCGGACGCGGTACAACCCCGACCCAGTACTTC
CASSIPPGRGTTPTQYF
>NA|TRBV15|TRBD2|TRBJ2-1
TGTGCCACCAGCAGGCTAGCGGGGGCCACCTACAATGAGCAGCTCTTC
CATSRLAGATYNEQLF
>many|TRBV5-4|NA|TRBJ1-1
TGTGCCAGCAGCGCCGTAACTCCACCCGGTACTGAAGCTTTCTTT
CASSAVTPPGTEAFF
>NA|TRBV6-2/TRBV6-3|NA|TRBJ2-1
TGTGCCAGCAGTTATCGAACTAGGGGGACGTCCTACAATGAGCAGTTCTTC
CASSYRTRGTSYNEQFF
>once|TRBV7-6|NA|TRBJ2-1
TGTGCCAGCAGCTTAGCGATAGGCTGGGCAAATGAGCAGTTCTTC
CASSLAIGWANEQFF
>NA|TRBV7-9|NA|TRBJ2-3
TGTGCCAGCAGCTTAGCTGGGACTAGCACAGATACGCAGTATTTT
CASSLAGTSTDTQYF
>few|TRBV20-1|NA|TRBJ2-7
TGCAGTGCTCTGGGAAGGGGCTTCGAGCAGTACTTC
CSALGRGFEQYF
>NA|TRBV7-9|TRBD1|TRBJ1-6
TGTGCCAGCAGCTCCGGGACAGTCTATAATTCACCCCTCCACTTT
CASSSGTVYNSPLHF
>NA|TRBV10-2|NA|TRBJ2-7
TGCGCCAGCAGTGTGGGGACACCCTTCGAGCAGTACTTC
CASSVGTPFEQYF
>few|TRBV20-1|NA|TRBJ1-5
TGCAGTGCTAGAGATATCGCCAGGGACGATCAGCCCCAGCATTTT
CSARDIARDDQPQHF
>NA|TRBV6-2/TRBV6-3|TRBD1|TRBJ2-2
TGTGCCAGCAGTTCCCGGACAGGGGCGGACACCGGGGAGCTGTTTTTT
CASSSRTGADTGELFF
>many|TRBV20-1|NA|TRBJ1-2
TGCAGTGCCGAGAGTCGGAACAGGGTCCTCTATGGCTACACCTTC
CSAESRNRVLYGYTF
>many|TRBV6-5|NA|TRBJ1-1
TGTGCCAGCAGTTTGGGGGACCCGAACACTGAAGCTTTCTTT
CASSLGDPNTEAFF
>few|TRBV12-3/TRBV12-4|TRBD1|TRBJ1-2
TGTGCCAGCAGTTTCGGGACAGGGGGGAGGTATGGCTACACCTTC
CASSFGTGGRYGYTF
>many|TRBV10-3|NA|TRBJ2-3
TGTGCCATCAGTAACCGGGACTTAGCATCAGATACGCAGTATTTT
CAISNRDLASDTQYF
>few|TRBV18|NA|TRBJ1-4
TGTGCCAGCTCATCCCCGGAGATACGGGAAAAACTGTTTTTT
CASSSPEIREKLFF
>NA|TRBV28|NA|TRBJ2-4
TGTGCCAGCAGGACAGCCAAAAACATTCAGTACTTC
CASRTAKNIQYF
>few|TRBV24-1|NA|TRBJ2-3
TGTGCCACTCAGGGGGGGGTAAGCACAGATACGCAGTATTTT
CATQGGVSTDTQYF
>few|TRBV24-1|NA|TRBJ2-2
TGTGCCACCAGTGATTTGGGCACCGGGGAGCTGTTTTTT
CATSDLGTGELFF
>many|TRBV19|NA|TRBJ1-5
TGTGCCAGTAGTGGAGCGGGGGCTGGTCAGCCCCAGCATTTT
CASSGAGAGQPQHF
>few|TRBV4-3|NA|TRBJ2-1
TGCGCCAGCAGCCAATTTCGCCTGGGGTCCGCCCTAAATGAGCAGTTCTTC
CASSQFRLGSALNEQFF
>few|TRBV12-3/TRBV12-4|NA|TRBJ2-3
TGTGCCAGCAGCCGCCCCACAGATACGCAGTATTTT
CASSRPTDTQYF
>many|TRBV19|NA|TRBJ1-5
TGTGCCAGTAGTGTACGGGACAACAATCAGCCCCAGCATTTT
CASSVRDNNQPQHF
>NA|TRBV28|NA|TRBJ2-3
TGTGCCAGCGGGGGGAACACAGATACGCAGTATTTT
CASGGNTDTQYF
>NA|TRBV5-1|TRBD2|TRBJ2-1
TGCGCCAGCAGGGCGGCGGGGGTATCCTACAATGAGCAGTTCTTC
CASRAAGVSYNEQFF
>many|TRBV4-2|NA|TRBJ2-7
TGTGCCAGCAGCCTGGTTAGGGGGGGGAAGTACGAGCAGTACTTC
CASSLVRGGKYEQYF
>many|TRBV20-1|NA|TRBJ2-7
TGCAGTGCTGGGAGACCAGTCGGGTCTCACGAGCAGTACTTC
CSAGRPVGSHEQYF
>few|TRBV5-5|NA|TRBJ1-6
TGTGCCAGCAGCTTGGTCAGTTCTTCACCCCTCCACTTT
CASSLVSSSPLHF
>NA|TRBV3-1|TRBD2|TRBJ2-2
TGTGCCAGCAGCCAGCGGGGGGCCACCGGGGAGCTGTTTTTT
CASSQRGATGELFF
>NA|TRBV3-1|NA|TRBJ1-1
TGTGCCAGCAGCCAATTAAAGAACACTGAAGCTTTCTTT
CASSQLKNTEAFF